Sequencing of this T cell receptor (beta chain) was carried out in a study of T cells in Graves' hyperthyroidism and ophthalmopathy. Amplified regions were TCR beta CDR3 sequences from RNA transcripts. Carried out on the TCR CDR3, a first-round RT-PCR used the HTBI primer set. TCRdb redid the calling of the multiplex PCR reads with MiXCR, one entry per CDR3 protein. The table shows under 250,000 distinct CDR3 sequences, with 17% occurring only once. For the diagnoses, clinical symptoms, serum thyroxine and TRAb, thyroid ultrasound and orbital computed tomography were used. This clonotype was recorded at least ten times. Source material: blood. This TCR came from a woman in her fifties or sixties with Graves' hyperthyroidism.

The CDR3 sequence: CASSLGYPGLALPYEQYF. In DNA form, the CDR3 reads TGTGCCAGCAGCTTGGGATACCCGGGACTAGCGTTACCCTACGAGCAGTACTTC. The V call is TRBV7-2, the J call TRBJ2-7, with 10 bases matching TRBD2. J gave up 2 bases and V 3 bases, and 13 bases lay outside the gene matches. This CDR3 has 18 amino acids. Germline V gene sequence: CDR1 SGHTA, CDR2 FQGNSA.